This T cell receptor beta chain was recovered during a study of beta chain features in type 1 diabetes. Since all of the isolated RNA was reverse transcribed, expressed TCRB transcripts were what got sequenced. Profiled with immunoSEQ multiplex PCR; TCRdb holds only in-frame clones, not every one. This table has hundreds of thousands of clones, roughly 30% appearing once. Sequenced sample: naive CD4+ T cells from blood. This sequence was found in a young man in good health.

The CDR3 DNA follows: TGTGCCAGCAGCTATCCGACTAGCGGGACCTACAATGAGCAGTTCTTC. This translates into CASSYPTSGTYNEQFF. This chain links TRBV9 with TRBJ2-1; the match to TRBD2 covers 11 bases. Unmatched junction bases numbered 5, after V lost 4 bases and J lost 2 bases. CDR3 length: 16 residues. Germline V gives CDR1 SGDLS, CDR2 YYNGEE.